Included here is one TCR beta chain sequence, with context. The data were obtained in a study of blood T cell repertoires in COVID-19. Whole-study context: Samples came from the United States, Italy and Spain, spanning acute and convalescent COVID-19. Sources were T cells, B-cell-depleted T cells, or PBMCs; the material itself was cDNA or gDNA.

TCRdb's table, derived via immunoSEQ multiplex PCR, lists solely in-frame clones and lacks some. The top ten clones hold approximately 4.7% of a sample with more than 90,000 clones, about 89% of them seen once. CDR1 GTSNPN and CDR2 SVGIG come from the germline V gene (reference sequence). Trimming took 2 bases from V and 6 from J, leaving 8 bases between them. The CDR3 is 11 residues long. The TCR was taken from a man between 40 and 49 years old with acute or convalescent COVID-19. The chain has TRBV30 and TRBJ2-7, with D possibly matching TRBD1 (6 bases). The sample consisted of peripheral blood. CDR3 region: CAWSRGGEQYF. In nucleotides, the CDR3 is TGTGCCTGGAGTAGAGGGGGCGAGCAGTACTTC.